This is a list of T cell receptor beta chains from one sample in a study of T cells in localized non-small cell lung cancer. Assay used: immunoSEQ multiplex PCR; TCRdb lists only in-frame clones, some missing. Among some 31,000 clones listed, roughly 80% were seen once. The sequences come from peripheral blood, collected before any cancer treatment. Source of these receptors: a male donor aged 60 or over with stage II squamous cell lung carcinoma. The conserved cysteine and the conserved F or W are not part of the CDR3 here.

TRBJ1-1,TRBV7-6,ASSFSTETEAF
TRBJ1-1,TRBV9,ASSVVASNTEAF
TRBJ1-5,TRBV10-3,AISESAWGGGGNQPQH
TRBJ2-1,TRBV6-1,ASSAQGVGQPRGDEQF
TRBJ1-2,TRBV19,ASSIGPTKNYGYT
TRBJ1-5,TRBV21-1,ASSKIETDSNQPQH
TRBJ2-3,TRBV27,ASSLAGRSADTQY
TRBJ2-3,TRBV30,AWSITDTQY
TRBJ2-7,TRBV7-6,ASSPGTSGSYEQY
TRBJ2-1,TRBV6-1,ASSGLAGGPGEQF
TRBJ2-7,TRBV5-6,ASRGQGPSFPSEQY
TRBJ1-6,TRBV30,ARQEGQNSPLH
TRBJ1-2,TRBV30,AWSVNANLGANFYGYT
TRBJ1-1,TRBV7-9,ASSSDRTEAF
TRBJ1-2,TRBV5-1,ASSLERAGGYGYT
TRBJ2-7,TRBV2,ASRRGYEQY
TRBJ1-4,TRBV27,ASSPWRSTNEKLF
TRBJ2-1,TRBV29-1,SVEGGLGMAYNEQF
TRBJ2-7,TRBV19,ASSSGTGSYEQY
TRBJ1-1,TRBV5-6,ASSLLGANTEAF
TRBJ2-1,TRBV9,ASSPRQGHNEQF
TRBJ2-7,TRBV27,ASSSLARSYEQY
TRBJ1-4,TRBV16,ASSPSPFLATNEKLF
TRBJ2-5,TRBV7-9,ASSPAGRGDETQY